The following is a T cell receptor beta chain sequence with its context. Its antigen is unknown. Libraries were prepared by immunoSEQ multiplex PCR; TCRdb keeps only in-frame clonotypes and omits some of them. This table holds 67,000 or so clones, roughly nine tenths found once. The data stem from a study of OX40 agonist ivuxolimab in advanced cancers. Turning to the study itself: With a range of roughly 20 to 79, age averaged roughly 60 years, and more than 75% were male. Partial responses occurred in Three dose-escalation patients, one with hepatocellular carcinoma and two with cutaneous melanoma. Study-level points and caveats: Dose levels from 0.1 to 3.0 mg/kg saw CD4+ and CD8+ blood T cells expand clonally by week 6. CD8+ T cells averaged more expanded clones than CD4+.

There are 16 residues in the CDR3. Germline CDR1 SGHRS, CDR2 YFSETQ. V lost 2 bases and J lost 2, with 11 bases in between. The sequencing here drew on CD4+ or CD8+ T cells sorted from blood, taken in a trial of the OX40 agonist ivuxolimab. The sequence was collected from an adult with an advanced solid tumor such as melanoma, head and neck, liver or kidney cancer. The J gene is TRBJ2-6, the V gene TRBV5-1; D gene uncertain. The DNA of the CDR3 is TGCGCCAGCAGCTTAAATGGCGAAGCTGGGGCCAACGTCCTGACTTTC. It encodes CASSLNGEAGANVLTF.